The clone carrying this TCR beta chain turned up a few times. Trimming removed 5 bases from V and 2 bases from J, with 18 bases in between. Germline CDR1 is DFQATT and CDR2 is SNEGSKA (reference sequence). CDR3 length: 15 amino acids. Using a J-beta primer mix together with a sample-barcoded 5' primer, a second PCR was run for about 6 to 12 cycles. A template-switch adaptor containing 12 random nucleotides labeled each cDNA molecule. The study obtained at least 2.5 million CDR3-containing paired-end reads from every sample. TCRdb reprocessed the 5' RACE reads with MiXCR, giving one entry per CDR3 protein. The repertoire consists of roughly 1,500,000 distinct CDR3 sequences, with 42% occurring once and the leading ten covering 7.9%. These data come from a study of blood T cells in healthy people across ages. The people who gave samples were healthy Caucasians from Russia, aged roughly 6 to 90.

The sequenced material came from blood. The V call is TRBV20-1, the J call TRBJ1-1, with D possibly being TRBD1 (5 bases). This TCR derives from a young woman in good health. The CDR3 DNA reads as TGCAGTGCTCCGGACGCGGTGGGGGGAAACACTGAAGCTTTCTTT. As protein: CSAPDAVGGNTEAFF.